This T cell receptor beta chain was identified during a study of cytomegalovirus exposure and HLA in healthy donors. Amplification used 60 Vbeta primers and 13 Jbeta primers. The data were produced by immunoSEQ multiplex PCR, yet TCRdb's version contains in-frame clones alone and is incomplete. The profile shows 97,000 or so clones, roughly 60% of them singletons. After removal of 7 bases from V and 7 bases from J, the junction contained 13 bases not matched to a gene. Per germline, CDR1 SGHDN and CDR2 FVKESK. The CDR3 loop spans 14 amino acids. As for this clone: What it binds is unknown.

Whole-study findings and limits: With DRB1 most and HLA-C fewest, TCR association rates differed between HLA loci in a later analysis.

There was no recording of CMV serostatus for this donor. J is TRBJ2-7 and V is TRBV14; 7 bases align to TRBD1. The sequence derives from a human donor in good health. Sequencing was carried out using PBMCs. The CDR3 loop reads CASNKGALTGEQYF. The CDR3 DNA reads as TGTGCCAGCAACAAGGGGGCGCTTACTGGGGAGCAGTACTTC.